These T cell receptor beta chains were read from a single sample in a study of beta chain features in type 1 diabetes. Assay used: immunoSEQ multiplex PCR; TCRdb lists only in-frame clones, some missing. Seen here are 300,000 to 400,000 clones, about 12% observed once, and the top ten hold about 0.017%. The specimen sequenced was naive CD4+ T cells from blood. These receptors were taken from a man younger than 30 in good health. Both conserved end residues are part of each CDR3. The order of the fields is D gene, J gene, V gene, clone size, CDR3 DNA, CDR3 protein. The D gene is left open where the match is weak. Size tells how often a clone was seen (once, few, many) or the class of an expanded clone, and some rows leave it out.

d_gene: TRBD1
j_gene: TRBJ2-7
v_gene: TRBV7-8
abundance: NA
CDR3nt: TGTGCCAGCAGCTTGACAGGGGGCGGGTACGAGCAGTACTTC
CDR3aa: CASSLTGGGYEQYF

d_gene: NA
j_gene: TRBJ2-5
v_gene: TRBV6-1
abundance: few
CDR3nt: TGTGCCAGCAGGCCTCCGGGTGAAGAGACCCAGTACTTC
CDR3aa: CASRPPGEETQYF

d_gene: NA
j_gene: TRBJ2-3
v_gene: TRBV5-1
abundance: NA
CDR3nt: TGCGCCAGCACCGTTAGGGGGGGGCCCACAGATACGCAGTATTTT
CDR3aa: CASTVRGGPTDTQYF

d_gene: TRBD1
j_gene: TRBJ1-2
v_gene: TRBV18
abundance: NA
CDR3nt: TGTGCCAGCTCACCGACAGGGGATGGCTACACCTTC
CDR3aa: CASSPTGDGYTF

d_gene: NA
j_gene: TRBJ2-7
v_gene: TRBV28
abundance: few
CDR3nt: TGTGCCAGCAGCCATCTCCGGGGGCAGTACTTC
CDR3aa: CASSHLRGQYF

d_gene: NA
j_gene: TRBJ1-1
v_gene: TRBV5-1
abundance: NA
CDR3nt: TGCGCCAGCAGCTTGGCCGGAGGGGCCCAGAACACTGAAGCTTTCTTT
CDR3aa: CASSLAGGAQNTEAFF

d_gene: TRBD1
j_gene: TRBJ2-7
v_gene: TRBV5-4
abundance: few
CDR3nt: TGTGCCAGCAGCAAGGACGGGACAGGGATGACCTACGAGCAGTACTTC
CDR3aa: CASSKDGTGMTYEQYF

d_gene: NA
j_gene: TRBJ1-1
v_gene: TRBV28
abundance: few
CDR3nt: TGTGCCAGCAGGAGACTCGGGGAGAACACTGAAGCTTTCTTT
CDR3aa: CASRRLGENTEAFF

d_gene: TRBD2
j_gene: TRBJ2-7
v_gene: TRBV29-1
abundance: few
CDR3nt: TGCAGCGTTGAATTCGGGCTAGCGGGAGGGGAGTACGAGCAGTACTTC
CDR3aa: CSVEFGLAGGEYEQYF

d_gene: TRBD1
j_gene: TRBJ1-4
v_gene: TRBV18
abundance: few
CDR3nt: TGTGCCAGCTCTTCCGGGACAGGGGATGAAAAACTGTTTTTT
CDR3aa: CASSSGTGDEKLFF

d_gene: TRBD2
j_gene: TRBJ2-1
v_gene: TRBV7-3
abundance: few
CDR3nt: TGTGCCAGCAGCTTGTCCTCAGCGGGAGTGGCCTACAATGAGCAGTTCTTC
CDR3aa: CASSLSSAGVAYNEQFF

d_gene: TRBD2
j_gene: TRBJ2-1
v_gene: TRBV12-5
abundance: NA
CDR3nt: TGTGCTAGTGGTTTCGGGACTAGCGGCTACAATGAGCAGTTCTTC
CDR3aa: CASGFGTSGYNEQFF

d_gene: NA
j_gene: TRBJ1-2
v_gene: TRBV5-4
abundance: NA
CDR3nt: TGTGCCAGCAGCTTGGAGCCAGGCAGGGAGGGGAGCTACACCTTC
CDR3aa: CASSLEPGREGSYTF

d_gene: NA
j_gene: TRBJ1-2
v_gene: TRBV29-1
abundance: NA
CDR3nt: TGCAGCGCACCGGACAGAACCACAGAACACTATGGCTACACCTTC
CDR3aa: CSAPDRTTEHYGYTF

d_gene: NA
j_gene: TRBJ1-2
v_gene: TRBV7-2
abundance: NA
CDR3nt: TGTGCCAGCAGCTTAGTCGAGGGCAGCTACTATGGCTACACCTTC
CDR3aa: CASSLVEGSYYGYTF

d_gene: TRBD1
j_gene: TRBJ1-6
v_gene: TRBV6-5
abundance: NA
CDR3nt: TGTGCCAGCAGGACAGGGGATAATTCACCCCTCCACTTT
CDR3aa: CASRTGDNSPLHF

d_gene: TRBD1
j_gene: TRBJ2-7
v_gene: TRBV28
abundance: NA
CDR3nt: TGTGCCAGCAGTAGGACAGGGATCTACGAGCAGTACTTC
CDR3aa: CASSRTGIYEQYF

d_gene: NA
j_gene: TRBJ1-1
v_gene: TRBV18
abundance: few
CDR3nt: TGTGCCAGCTCACCACCCGCCGGGGGCACTGAAGCTTTCTTT
CDR3aa: CASSPPAGGTEAFF

d_gene: NA
j_gene: TRBJ2-5
v_gene: TRBV28
abundance: few
CDR3nt: TGTGCCAGCAGTTTACCGGGGGGCGGGCGTGAGACCCAGTACTTC
CDR3aa: CASSLPGGGRETQYF

d_gene: TRBD1
j_gene: TRBJ1-3
v_gene: TRBV7-9
abundance: NA
CDR3nt: TGTGCCAGCAGCTTACGTTATGGGACAGGCGTCTCTGGAAACACCATATATTTT
CDR3aa: CASSLRYGTGVSGNTIYF

d_gene: TRBD2
j_gene: TRBJ2-3
v_gene: TRBV7-2
abundance: few
CDR3nt: TGTGCCAGCAGCGCTAGCCGTGGGACTAGCGGGAGTGATACGCAGTATTTT
CDR3aa: CASSASRGTSGSDTQYF

d_gene: TRBD1
j_gene: TRBJ2-2
v_gene: TRBV5-1
abundance: few
CDR3nt: TGCGCCAGCAGCAAAAGACAGGGGCACGGGGAGCTGTTTTTT
CDR3aa: CASSKRQGHGELFF

d_gene: NA
j_gene: TRBJ1-1
v_gene: TRBV4-3
abundance: few
CDR3nt: TGCGCCAGCAGCCAACTGACAGCCAACACTGAAGCTTTCTTT
CDR3aa: CASSQLTANTEAFF

d_gene: TRBD2
j_gene: TRBJ2-1
v_gene: TRBV10-3
abundance: few
CDR3nt: TGTGCCATTGCCGGACTAGCGGGAGTAGTGGATGAGCAGTTCTTC
CDR3aa: CAIAGLAGVVDEQFF

d_gene: NA
j_gene: TRBJ2-7
v_gene: TRBV28
abundance: NA
CDR3nt: TGTGCCAGCGGTCAAAGCCCCTCCTACGAGCAGTACTTC
CDR3aa: CASGQSPSYEQYF

d_gene: TRBD1
j_gene: TRBJ2-7
v_gene: TRBV6-1
abundance: few
CDR3nt: TGTGCCAGCAGTACCTGGACAGGGCACGAGCAGTACTTC
CDR3aa: CASSTWTGHEQYF

d_gene: TRBD1
j_gene: TRBJ2-5
v_gene: TRBV2
abundance: NA
CDR3nt: TGTGCCAGCGTCACAGGGGCGAGAGAGACCCAGTACTTC
CDR3aa: CASVTGARETQYF

d_gene: NA
j_gene: TRBJ2-7
v_gene: TRBV7-2
abundance: NA
CDR3nt: TGTGCCAGCGGAGGAACAAGCCCCTACGAGCAGTACTTC
CDR3aa: CASGGTSPYEQYF

d_gene: NA
j_gene: TRBJ1-5
v_gene: TRBV27
abundance: NA
CDR3nt: TGTGCCAGCAGAGGGGGGGCGGTAGTTCAGCCCCAGCATTTT
CDR3aa: CASRGGAVVQPQHF

d_gene: TRBD1
j_gene: TRBJ2-3
v_gene: TRBV6-4
abundance: NA
CDR3nt: TGTGCCAGCAGCCCGGGACAGGGGTTTGCAGATACGCAGTATTTT
CDR3aa: CASSPGQGFADTQYF

d_gene: NA
j_gene: TRBJ2-7
v_gene: TRBV5-4
abundance: NA
CDR3nt: TGTGCCAGCAGCCACCCCTCACGGGGGAGCTCCTACGAGCAGTACTTC
CDR3aa: CASSHPSRGSSYEQYF

d_gene: NA
j_gene: TRBJ2-3
v_gene: TRBV9
abundance: few
CDR3nt: TGTGCCAGCAGCGGATACGGAGATACGCAGTATTTT
CDR3aa: CASSGYGDTQYF

d_gene: NA
j_gene: TRBJ1-2
v_gene: TRBV9
abundance: NA
CDR3nt: TGTGCCAGCACCCGCGGAGCTAACTATGGCTACACCTTC
CDR3aa: CASTRGANYGYTF

d_gene: NA
j_gene: TRBJ1-3
v_gene: TRBV29-1
abundance: NA
CDR3nt: TGCAGCGTTGAGGCTGGGGGCAACTCTGGAAACACCATATATTTT
CDR3aa: CSVEAGGNSGNTIYF

d_gene: NA
j_gene: TRBJ1-1
v_gene: TRBV2
abundance: NA
CDR3nt: TGTGCCAGCACCGAAGATCGGCAGGGTCGGACTGAAGCTTTCTTT
CDR3aa: CASTEDRQGRTEAFF

d_gene: TRBD1
j_gene: TRBJ1-4
v_gene: TRBV4-2
abundance: few
CDR3nt: TGTGCCAGCAGCCAGCTTACAGGGGATTTGAATGAAAAACTGTTTTTT
CDR3aa: CASSQLTGDLNEKLFF

d_gene: TRBD2
j_gene: TRBJ2-1
v_gene: TRBV7-2
abundance: NA
CDR3nt: TGTGCCAGCAGCTTAATGACTAGCGGATACAATGAGCAGTTCTTC
CDR3aa: CASSLMTSGYNEQFF

d_gene: TRBD1
j_gene: TRBJ1-2
v_gene: TRBV2
abundance: few
CDR3nt: TGTGCCAGCAGTGAAGACAAGACAGGGGGCAACTATGGCTACACCTTC
CDR3aa: CASSEDKTGGNYGYTF

d_gene: NA
j_gene: TRBJ1-1
v_gene: TRBV18
abundance: NA
CDR3nt: TGTGCCAGCTCACCAGGGGGGGGATCTGAAGCTTTCTTT
CDR3aa: CASSPGGGSEAFF

d_gene: NA
j_gene: TRBJ2-1
v_gene: TRBV4-3
abundance: NA
CDR3nt: TGCGCCAGCAGATATAGCCTCACCTACAATGAGCAGTTCTTC
CDR3aa: CASRYSLTYNEQFF

d_gene: NA
j_gene: TRBJ1-1
v_gene: TRBV28
abundance: NA
CDR3nt: TGTGCCAGCAGTTTGTCTCTAAACCGGTTGGTTGAAGCTTTCTTT
CDR3aa: CASSLSLNRLVEAFF

d_gene: NA
j_gene: TRBJ1-6
v_gene: TRBV30
abundance: NA
CDR3nt: TGTGCCTGGAGTGCTTTAATAGATAATTCACCCCTCCACTTT
CDR3aa: CAWSALIDNSPLHF

d_gene: NA
j_gene: TRBJ1-5
v_gene: TRBV30
abundance: NA
CDR3nt: TGTGCCTGGACTAGTGATAGCAATCAGCCCCAGCATTTT
CDR3aa: CAWTSDSNQPQHF

d_gene: TRBD2
j_gene: TRBJ2-5
v_gene: TRBV7-9
abundance: few
CDR3nt: TGTGCCAGCAGCTTAGCTAGCGGACTAGCGGTCCAGTACCAAGAGACCCAGTACTTC
CDR3aa: CASSLASGLAVQYQETQYF

d_gene: NA
j_gene: TRBJ1-3
v_gene: TRBV18
abundance: NA
CDR3nt: TGTGCCAGCTCACCTGACAACTCTGGAAACACCATATATTTT
CDR3aa: CASSPDNSGNTIYF

d_gene: TRBD1
j_gene: TRBJ2-5
v_gene: TRBV28
abundance: NA
CDR3nt: TGTGCCAGCAGTCCCCAGGGGGCGCGGTTGGAGACCCAGTACTTC
CDR3aa: CASSPQGARLETQYF